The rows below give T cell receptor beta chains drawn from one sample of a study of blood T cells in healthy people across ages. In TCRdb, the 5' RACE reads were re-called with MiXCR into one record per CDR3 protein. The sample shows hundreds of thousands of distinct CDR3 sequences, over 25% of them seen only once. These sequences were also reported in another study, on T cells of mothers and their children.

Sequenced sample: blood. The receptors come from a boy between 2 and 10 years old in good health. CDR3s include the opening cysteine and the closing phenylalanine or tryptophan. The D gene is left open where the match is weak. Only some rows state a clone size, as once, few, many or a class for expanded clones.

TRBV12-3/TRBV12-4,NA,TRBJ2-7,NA,CASSLTGPGSEQYF,TGTGCCAGCAGTCTCACAGGGCCTGGGTCCGAGCAGTACTTC
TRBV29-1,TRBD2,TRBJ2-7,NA,CSVDLRSGVSYEQYF,TGCAGCGTTGACCTCCGGAGCGGGGTCTCCTACGAGCAGTACTTC
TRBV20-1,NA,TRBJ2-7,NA,CSARDLQRRYEQYF,TGCAGTGCTAGAGATCTACAGCGCCGCTACGAGCAGTACTTC
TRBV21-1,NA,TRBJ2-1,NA,CASSSQRDRDGLATYNEQFF,TGTGCCAGCAGCAGTCAACGGGACAGGGATGGACTAGCGACCTACAATGAGCAGTTCTTC
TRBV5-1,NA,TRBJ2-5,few,CASSSTLTSAETQYF,TGCGCCAGCAGCTCCACCCTGACCTCCGCCGAGACCCAGTACTTC
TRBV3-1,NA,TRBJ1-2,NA,CASSQVSRTYGYTF,TGTGCCAGCAGCCAAGTGTCCAGAACTTATGGCTACACCTTC
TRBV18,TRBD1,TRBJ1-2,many,CASSPRQGYGYTF,TGTGCCAGCTCACCACGACAGGGTTACGGCTACACCTTC
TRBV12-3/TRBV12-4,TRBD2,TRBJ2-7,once,CASSLKRGRTYEHYF,TGTGCCAGCAGTCTGAAACGCGGGAGGACGTACGAGCACTACTTC
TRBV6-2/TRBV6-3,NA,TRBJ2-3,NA,CASSSRGASTDTQYF,TGTGCCAGCAGTTCCCGCGGGGCTAGCACAGATACGCAGTATTTT
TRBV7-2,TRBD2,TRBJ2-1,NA,CASSLVAGVHNEQFF,TGTGCCAGCAGCTTAGTAGCGGGAGTGCACAATGAGCAGTTCTTC
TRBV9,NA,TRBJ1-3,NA,CASSRLGESGNTIYF,TGTGCCAGCTCCAGATTGGGGGAAAGTGGAAACACCATATATTTT
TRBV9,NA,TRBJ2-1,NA,CASSSRAYNEQFF,TGTGCCAGCAGCTCAAGGGCCTACAATGAGCAGTTCTTC
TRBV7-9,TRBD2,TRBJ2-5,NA,CASSLGYRGGQSETQYF,TGTGCCAGCAGCTTAGGGTATCGCGGGGGGCAGTCGGAGACCCAGTACTTC
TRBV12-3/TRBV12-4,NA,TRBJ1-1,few,CASSLHSLNTEAFF,TGTGCCAGCAGTTTACACAGTTTGAACACTGAAGCTTTCTTT
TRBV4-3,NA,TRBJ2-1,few,CASSQDGASLYNEQFF,TGCGCCAGCAGCCAAGATGGCGCGTCCTTATACAATGAGCAGTTCTTC
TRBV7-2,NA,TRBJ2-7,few,CASSLDGQAYEQYF,TGTGCCAGCAGCTTAGATGGCCAAGCCTACGAGCAGTACTTC
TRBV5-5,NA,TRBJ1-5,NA,CASSLPFTGTAQRKPQHF,TGTGCCAGCAGCTTGCCCTTCACCGGGACGGCGCAAAGAAAGCCCCAGCATTTT
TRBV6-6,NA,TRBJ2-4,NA,CASIPGESPHKNIQYF,TGTGCCAGCATTCCGGGGGAGTCCCCTCACAAAAACATTCAGTACTTC
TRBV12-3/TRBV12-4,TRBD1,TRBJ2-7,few,CASRKGQVRSYEQYF,TGTGCCAGCAGGAAAGGACAGGTACGCTCCTACGAGCAGTACTTC
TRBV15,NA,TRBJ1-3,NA,CATSSFGKVGSGNTIYF,TGTGCCACCAGCAGCTTCGGAAAGGTTGGCTCTGGAAACACCATATATTTT
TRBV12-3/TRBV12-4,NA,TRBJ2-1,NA,CASSLGPVNEQFF,TGTGCCAGCAGTTTAGGGCCCGTTAATGAGCAGTTCTTC
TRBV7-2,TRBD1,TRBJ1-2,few,CASSPRTGHGYTF,TGTGCCAGCAGCCCTAGGACAGGGCATGGCTACACCTTC
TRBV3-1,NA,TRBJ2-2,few,CASSPWSVNTGELFF,TGTGCCAGCAGCCCGTGGTCCGTAAACACCGGGGAGCTGTTTTTT
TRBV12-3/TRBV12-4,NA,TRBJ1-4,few,CASSFEWRGNEKLFF,TGTGCCAGCAGTTTTGAGTGGAGAGGAAATGAAAAACTGTTTTTT
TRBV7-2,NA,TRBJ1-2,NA,CASSLRLSEHGYTF,TGTGCCAGCAGCTTACGTCTTTCAGAGCATGGCTACACCTTC
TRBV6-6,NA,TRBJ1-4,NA,CASSYPWGANEKLFF,TGTGCCAGCAGTTACCCCTGGGGGGCTAATGAAAAACTGTTTTTT
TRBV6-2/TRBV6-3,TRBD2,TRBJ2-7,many,CASSYRLAGGRYEQYF,TGTGCCAGCAGTTACCGGCTAGCGGGGGGCCGATACGAGCAGTACTTC
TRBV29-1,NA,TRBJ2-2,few,CARGGRKTGELFF,TGCGCCCGAGGGGGACGGAAGACCGGGGAGCTGTTTTTT
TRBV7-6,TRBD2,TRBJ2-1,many,CASSSGTSGSYNEQFF,TGTGCCAGCAGTTCCGGGACTAGCGGGTCCTACAATGAGCAGTTCTTC
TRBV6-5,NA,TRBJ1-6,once,CASSSIQTDSPLHF,TGTGCCAGCAGTTCCATACAGACAGATTCACCCCTCCACTTT
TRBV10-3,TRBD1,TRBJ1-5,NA,CAISDTGVGQPQHF,TGTGCCATCAGTGATACAGGGGTGGGTCAGCCCCAGCATTTT
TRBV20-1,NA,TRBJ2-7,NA,CSAIPLFRPAYEQYF,TGCAGTGCTATCCCCCTATTTAGGCCTGCCTACGAGCAGTACTTC
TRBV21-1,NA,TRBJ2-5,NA,CASNGSQETQYF,TGTGCCAGCAACGGGAGTCAAGAGACCCAGTACTTC
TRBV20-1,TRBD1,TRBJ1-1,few,CSAREGTGGTEAFF,TGCAGTGCTAGAGAGGGGACAGGGGGCACTGAAGCTTTCTTT
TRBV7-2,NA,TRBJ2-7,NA,CASSLVAGPWEQYF,TGTGCCAGCAGCTTAGTGGCGGGGCCCTGGGAGCAGTACTTC
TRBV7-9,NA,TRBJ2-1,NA,CASSLVDSVYNEQFF,TGTGCCAGCAGCTTAGTGGATAGCGTTTACAATGAGCAGTTCTTC
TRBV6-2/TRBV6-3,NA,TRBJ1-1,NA,CASRTRGAWANTEAFF,TGTGCCAGCAGAACTCGCGGGGCCTGGGCTAACACTGAAGCTTTCTTT
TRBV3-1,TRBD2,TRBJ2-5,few,CASSQELAGGETQYF,TGTGCCAGCAGCCAAGAACTAGCGGGTGGAGAGACCCAGTACTTC
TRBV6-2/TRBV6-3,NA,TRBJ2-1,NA,CASSWNGVYNEQFF,TGTGCCAGCAGCTGGAACGGGGTATACAATGAGCAGTTCTTC
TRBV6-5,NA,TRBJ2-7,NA,CASTSPGSYEQYF,TGTGCCAGCACGTCCCCCGGGAGCTACGAGCAGTACTTC
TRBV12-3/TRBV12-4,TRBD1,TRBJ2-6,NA,CASSLARGGVGANVLTF,TGTGCCAGCAGTTTAGCCAGAGGGGGCGTAGGGGCCAACGTCCTGACTTTC
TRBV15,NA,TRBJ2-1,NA,CATSIPRGEQFF,TGTGCCACCAGCATCCCTAGGGGTGAGCAGTTCTTC
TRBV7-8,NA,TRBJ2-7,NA,CASSLGGARYEQYF,TGTGCCAGCAGCTTAGGAGGGGCGAGGTACGAGCAGTACTTC
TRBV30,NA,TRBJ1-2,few,CAWNRWGRRDYGYTF,TGTGCCTGGAATAGGTGGGGAAGGAGGGACTATGGCTACACCTTC
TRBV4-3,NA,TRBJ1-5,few,CASSQESSNQPQHF,TGCGCCAGCAGCCAAGAATCTAGCAATCAGCCCCAGCATTTT
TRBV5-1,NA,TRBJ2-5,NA,CASGPRGLGKTQYF,TGCGCTAGCGGCCCCCGCGGGCTAGGAAAGACCCAGTACTTC
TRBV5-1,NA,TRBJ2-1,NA,CASSLDRGPWDEQFF,TGCGCCAGCAGCTTGGACCGGGGCCCCTGGGATGAGCAGTTCTTC
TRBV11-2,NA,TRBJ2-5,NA,CASSLRVLDGPKETQYF,TGTGCCAGCAGCTTACGGGTATTGGACGGACCCAAAGAGACCCAGTACTTC
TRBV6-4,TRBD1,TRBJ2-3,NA,CASSIQGQSGDTQYF,TGTGCCAGCAGTATACAGGGGCAAAGTGGAGATACGCAGTATTTT
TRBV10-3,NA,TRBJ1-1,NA,CAISHAGANTEAFF,TGTGCCATCAGCCATGCAGGGGCTAACACTGAAGCTTTCTTT
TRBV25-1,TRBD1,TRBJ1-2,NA,CASRATGGDYGYTF,TGTGCCAGCCGCGCGACAGGGGGGGACTATGGCTACACCTTC
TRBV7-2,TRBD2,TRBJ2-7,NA,CASSQGLAYVEQYF,TGTGCCAGCAGCCAGGGACTAGCGTATGTCGAGCAGTACTTC
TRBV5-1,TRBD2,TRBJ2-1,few,CASSNRTTGGYNEQFF,TGCGCCAGCAGCAACAGGACAACGGGAGGGTACAATGAGCAGTTCTTC